Listed below are T cell receptor beta chains from one sample, sequenced in a study of CD4 and CD8 cells across lung adenocarcinoma regions. TCRdb used MiXCR to reprocess the PCR reads, holding one entry per CDR3 protein. The profile shows about 25,000 distinct CDR3 sequences, 50% to 55% of them singletons. Input material: CD8+ T cells from the center of a lung tumor. These receptors were taken from a male donor with lung adenocarcinoma. The CD4 and CD8 labels of this study may be unreliable. Both conserved end residues are part of each CDR3. Each record gives: clone size, V gene, D gene, J gene, CDR3 protein, CDR3 DNA. A D gene is named only where the DNA matches it firmly. A row's size may be missing; if present it is once, few, many or a size class.

NA,TRBV10-3,NA,TRBJ2-3,CATGLTATNTQYF,TGTGCCACCGGACTAACTGCCACAAATACGCAGTATTTT
once,TRBV6-1,NA,TRBJ2-3,CASRGSGAVDQETQYF,TGTGCCAGCAGGGGGTCCGGGGCCGTCGACCAAGAGACCCAGTATTTC
few,TRBV6-5,TRBD2,TRBJ2-2,CASTLLAGGSNGELFF,TGTGCCAGCACCCTACTCGCGGGAGGGTCTAACGGGGAGCTGTTTTTT
NA,TRBV10-1,NA,TRBJ2-3,CGSRERHAKDMQYF,TGCGGCAGCAGGGAGAGACATGCCAAAGACATGCAGTATTTC
NA,TRBV4-2,NA,TRBJ2-3,CASSQDLSVDTQYF,TGTGCCAGCAGCCAAGATTTGTCGGTAGATACGCAGTATTTT
many,TRBV10-2,NA,TRBJ1-2,CASSETGTYGYTF,TGCGCCAGCAGTGAGACAGGGACCTATGGCTACACCTTC
NA,TRBV10-1,NA,TRBJ2-3,CAGSEGRAKDTQYF,TGCGCGGGGAGCGAGGGACGTGCCAAAGATACCCAGTATTTC
NA,TRBV6-1,NA,TRBJ2-4,CASSEVLPGPQEGFQYF,TGTGCCAGCAGTGAAGTACTGCCAGGGCCACAAGAAGGGTTTCAGTACTTC
NA,TRBV6-4,NA,TRBJ2-3,CASSDSGTGAKDTQYF,TGTGCCAGCAGTGACTCGGGGACGGGGGCCAAAGATACGCAGTATTTT
NA,TRBV5-4,TRBD2,TRBJ2-1,CASSTTSASNNEQFF,TGTGCCAGCAGCACAACTAGCGCTTCAAACAATGAGCAGTTCTTC
NA,TRBV6-1,NA,TRBJ2-5,CAGSERGKVDTQYF,TGTGCCGGCAGTGAACGGGGGAAGGTAGATACCCAGTATTTC
NA,TRBV6-4,TRBD1,TRBJ2-6,CASSPGQGTSGANVLTF,TGTGCCAGCAGCCCGGGACAGGGAACATCTGGGGCCAACGTCCTGACTTTC
NA,TRBV4-1,NA,TRBJ2-7,CAAGQGGVGQETQYF,TGCGCCGCGGGGCAAGGGGGCGTGGGCCAAGAGACGCAGTACTTC
NA,TRBV6-1,NA,TRBJ2-6,CASSSSGSGANELTF,TGTGCCAGCAGCTCCAGCGGCTCTGGGGCCAACGAGCTGACTTTC
NA,TRBV6-4,NA,TRBJ2-3,CASGECGTDMQYF,TGTGCCAGCGGTGAGTGCGGCACAGATATGCAGTATTTC
NA,TRBV6-5,TRBD1,TRBJ2-1,CASSFRDSTYNEQFF,TGTGCCAGCAGTTTCCGGGACAGCACCTACAATGAGCAGTTCTTC
NA,TRBV6-5,TRBD2,TRBJ2-3,CASSWGGCAKNMQYF,TGTGCCAGCAGTTGGGGGGGGTGCGCCAAAAATATGCAGTACTTT
NA,TRBV6-1,NA,TRBJ2-3,CASTGFGGGEVETQYF,TGTGCCAGCACGGGGTTCGGGGGCGGGGAGGTAGAGACGCAGTATTTC
NA,TRBV28,NA,TRBJ2-5,CASSPFRGGDKETQYF,TGTGCCAGCAGTCCCTTCAGGGGCGGGGACAAAGAGACCCAGTACTTC
NA,TRBV6-1,NA,TRBJ2-7,CASSSPQGRHPYEQYF,TGTGCCAGCAGCTCCCCCCAGGGCCGGCACCCCTACGAGCAGTACTTC
NA,TRBV9,NA,TRBJ1-1,CASSSTPTGNTEAFF,TGTGCCAGCAGCTCCACCCCGACAGGGAACACTGAAGCTTTCTTT
NA,TRBV5-1,NA,TRBJ2-3,CASSLTGLGSTNTQYF,TGCGCCAGCAGCCTCACGGGGCTGGGATCCACAAATACGCAGTATTTT
few,TRBV4-1,NA,TRBJ2-7,CASSQYDGYSYEQYF,TGCGCCAGCAGCCAGTACGACGGATACTCCTACGAGCAGTACTTC
many,TRBV6-1,TRBD2,TRBJ2-7,CASKPGGHHEQYF,TGTGCCAGCAAGCCGGGAGGGCATCACGAGCAGTACTTC
NA,TRBV11-2,NA,TRBJ2-7,CASSLTARSGSYEQYF,TGTGCCAGCAGCTTAACGGCACGGAGTGGCTCCTACGAGCAGTACTTC
NA,TRBV6-1,NA,TRBJ2-3,CASSEAGLGAGDMQYF,TGTGCCAGCAGTGAAGCGGGGCTGGGGGCCGGGGATATGCAGTATTTC
NA,TRBV4-1,TRBD2,TRBJ2-1,CASSQGRGGGVRNEQFF,TGCGCCAGCAGCCAAGGTAGGGGCGGGGGTGTAAGGAATGAGCAGTTCTTC
many,TRBV25-1,TRBD2,TRBJ2-1,CASSDVLAGVAEQFF,TGTGCCAGCAGTGATGTACTAGCGGGAGTGGCTGAGCAGTTCTTC
NA,TRBV11-3,NA,TRBJ2-1,CASRRGYEQFF,TGTGCCAGCAGAAGGGGATATGAGCAGTTCTTC
many,TRBV10-3,TRBD1,TRBJ2-7,CAISAGGVGVSGLDEQYF,TGTGCCATCAGTGCAGGGGGCGTAGGGGTGAGCGGGCTAGACGAGCAGTACTTC
NA,TRBV6-5,TRBD2,TRBJ2-5,CASSYSTSGGQETQYF,TGTGCCAGCAGTTACTCGACTAGCGGGGGGCAAGAGACCCAGTACTTC
NA,TRBV7-3,NA,TRBJ2-1,CASSLEGEQFF,TGTGCCAGCAGCTTAGAGGGCGAGCAGTTCTTC
NA,TRBV11-3,NA,TRBJ2-1,CASSSPISYNEQFF,TGTGCCAGCAGCTCCCCCATAAGCTACAATGAGCAGTTCTTC
many,TRBV6-5,TRBD2,TRBJ2-5,CASSSPSGRETQYF,TGTGCCAGCAGTTCCCCTAGCGGGAGGGAGACCCAGTACTTC
NA,TRBV15,NA,TRBJ1-6,CATSRTLGAGNSPLHF,TGTGCCACCAGCAGGACCCTTGGGGCTGGGAATTCACCCCTCCACTTT
NA,TRBV12-3/TRBV12-4,NA,TRBJ2-1,CASSLGQANEQFF,TGTGCCAGCAGTTTAGGGCAGGCCAATGAGCAGTTCTTC
few,TRBV6-1,TRBD2,TRBJ2-3,CASSKGGLAAETQYF,TGTGCCAGCTCCAAAGGCGGACTAGCGGCAGAGACGCAGTACTTT
NA,TRBV27,NA,TRBJ2-5,CASSGRSYQETQYF,TGTGCCAGCAGTGGTCGGAGCTACCAAGAGACCCAGTACTTC
NA,TRBV7-2,NA,TRBJ2-1,CASSYGPGDEQFF,TGTGCCAGCAGCTATGGGCCAGGGGATGAGCAGTTCTTC
NA,TRBV3-1,NA,TRBJ2-3,CAGGQGGGDTDTQYF,TGTGCCGGGGGGCAAGGGGGGGGGGACACAGATACGCAGTATTTC
NA,TRBV7-6,NA,TRBJ2-5,CASCLGGGSTIPDTQYF,TGTGCCAGCTGCTTGGGGGGGGGCTCCACCATCCCAGATACGCAGTACTTT
NA,TRBV3-1,NA,TRBJ2-1,CASSQGRVKTQFF,TGTGCCAGCAGCCAAGGCAGGGTTAAGACCCAGTTCTTC
NA,TRBV3-1,NA,TRBJ2-4,CASSQGRGAKNTQYF,TGTGCCAGCAGCCAGGGGCGGGGAGCCAAAAACACGCAGTACTTC
many,TRBV20-1,NA,TRBJ2-3,CSASTSTDTQYF,TGCAGTGCTAGTACTAGCACAGATACGCAGTATTTT
many,TRBV10-3,TRBD1,TRBJ1-1,CAISAGGNTEAFF,TGTGCCATCAGTGCAGGGGGCAACACTGAAGCTTTCTTT
NA,TRBV14,NA,TRBJ2-7,CASSQWGYGSYEQYF,TGTGCCAGCAGCCAGTGGGGGTACGGGAGCTACGAGCAGTACTTC
NA,TRBV10-2,TRBD1,TRBJ2-1,CASSPGTGGKNEQFF,TGCGCCAGCAGTCCCGGGACAGGGGGCAAAAATGAGCAGTTCTTC
NA,TRBV4-1,NA,TRBJ2-2,CASSQDVVRGVSTGAQFF,TGCGCCAGCAGCCAAGATGTCGTGCGGGGCGTGAGCACCGGGGCGCAGTTTTTT
NA,TRBV6-4,NA,TRBJ2-3,CGGTGMRAKNTQYF,TGTGGCGGCACGGGGATGAGAGCCAAAAACACGCAGTACTTT
once,TRBV6-5,NA,TRBJ2-2,CASSYSTLLVTEKLYF,TGTGCCAGCAGTTACTCGACGCTCCTTGTCACCGAGAAGCTGTATTTT
once,TRBV6-5,NA,TRBJ2-3,CASSYRADAQYF,TGTGCCAGCAGTTACAGGGCAGATGCGCAGTATTTT
NA,TRBV10-3,TRBD2,TRBJ2-5,CGGGLGGRDQETQYF,TGTGGCGGGGGGCTCGGGGGGCGTGACCAAGAGACTCAGTACTTC
many,TRBV27,NA,TRBJ1-6,CASTLLRSNSPLHF,TGTGCCAGCACCCTACTCAGGTCTAATTCACCCCTCCACTTT